Sequencing of this T cell receptor (beta chain) was carried out in a study of T cell responses to AZD1222 COVID-19 vaccine. Remarks on this clone: What it recognizes is unknown.

Study-wide results and caveats: The breadth and depth of Spike-specific TCRs increased once two AZD1222 doses had been given. With dominance at 160-218 and 743-854, vaccine-associated CD4 TCRs spanned spike.

V was shortened by 2 bases and J by 4 bases, with 8 bases between the two germline ends. The CDR3 loop spans 13 amino acids. Germline CDR1 reads MDHEN; CDR2 reads SYDVKM. Repertoires were generated with immunoSEQ multiplex PCR, while TCRdb's copy carries only in-frame clones and drops some. Altogether 140,000 to 150,000 clones are present, 91% being singletons, with the ten largest covering around 7.6%. This chain links TRBV28 with TRBJ1-2; D is undetermined. The clonotype comes from an adult who received the MenACWY meningococcal vaccine as a control. The starting material was peripheral blood, obtained 28 days after the second dose of the MenACWY control vaccine. Written as DNA, the CDR3 is TGTGCCAGCAGTTTACCCGGAGGCTATGGCTACACCTTC. Encoded protein: CASSLPGGYGYTF.